The source of this T cell receptor (beta chain) is a study of T cell changes during pregnancy in multiple sclerosis. Germline V gene lookup returns CDR1 LNHDA and CDR2 SQIVND (reference sequence). Trimming took 4 bases from V and 4 from J, leaving 7 bases between them. The CDR3 is made up of 12 amino acids. Method: immunoSEQ multiplex PCR; TCRdb's copy keeps in-frame clones and lacks some. The repertoire holds approximately 70,000 clones, with more than 80% as singletons. This clone was picked up a small number of times. V and J are TRBV19 and TRBJ1-2; D might be TRBD1 (6 bases). The source was peripheral blood, collected in the first trimester of pregnancy. The origin of this receptor is a female donor in good health, enrolled as a control in a pregnancy study. Here the CDR3 reads CASSKGGYGYTF. In nucleotides, the CDR3 is TGTGCCAGTAGTAAAGGGGGCTATGGCTACACCTTC.